These 24 T cell receptor beta chains share one sample of origin, sequenced in a study of blood T cells in healthy people across ages. Primers used in a second PCR of roughly 6 to 11 cycles were a sample-barcoded 5' primer and a J-beta primer mix. TCRdb fed the 5' RACE reads into MiXCR, producing one record per CDR3 protein. The repertoire holds hundreds of thousands of distinct CDR3 sequences, with approximately 40% as singletons. The specimen sequenced was blood. Receptors were obtained from an elderly man in good health.

The chain has TRBV20-1 and TRBJ2-1, with 7 bases matching TRBD2. Unmatched junction bases numbered 19, after V lost 2 bases and J lost 9 bases. Germline CDR1 reads DFQATT; CDR2 reads SNEGSKA (reference sequence). The CDR3 consists of 17 residues. The CDR3 DNA is TGCAGTGCTAGAACTTATGATGCGGGAGTGGGTGTCGTTGAGCAGTTCTTC. It encodes CSARTYDAGVGVVEQFF.

In this sample, this clonotype turned up a few times. CDR3 bases: TGTGCCAGCAGTTACGACCAGCGGTCCTTCGGGGAGACCCAGTACTTC. Its translation: CASSYDQRSFGETQYF. The chain links TRBV6-2 or TRBV6-3 to TRBJ2-5, with D perhaps TRBD2 (5 bases). Deletions cut 2 bases from V and 5 bases from J, with 18 bases between. Germline V gives CDR1 MNHEY, CDR2 SVGEGT. The CDR3 is made up of 16 amino acids.

This chain connects TRBV20-1 to TRBJ2-7, with 10 bases lining up with TRBD2. This CDR3 has 13 residues. From germline, CDR1 is DFQATT and CDR2 SNEGSKA (reference sequence). V lost 5 bases, J lost 3 bases, and 4 bases stayed unmatched. In DNA form, the CDR3 reads TGCAGTGCTGATGGGACTAGCGACTACGAGCAGTACTTC. It is translated as CSADGTSDYEQYF.

V and J are TRBV6-2 or TRBV6-3 and TRBJ2-1, with D unresolved. Germline values: CDR1 MNHEY, CDR2 SVGEGT. The CDR3 is made up of 12 amino acids. Trimming left V 5 bases short and J 9 bases short, with 11 bases between. Written as DNA, the CDR3 is TGTGCCAGCAGTCCCAGCTTATTTGAGCAGTTCTTC. Protein sequence: CASSPSLFEQFF.

This clonotype showed up many times. The DNA of the CDR3 is TGTGCCAGCAGCCCCGGGACAGGGGCCCGAGAGACCCAGTACTTC. Translated: CASSPGTGARETQYF. The rearrangement links TRBV6-2 or TRBV6-3 to TRBJ2-5, with 10 bases matching TRBD1. This CDR3 is 15 amino acids long. Germline values: CDR1 MNHEY, CDR2 SVGEGT. The J segment lost 4 bases and the V segment lost 6 bases, leaving 8 bases of the junction unmatched.

This chain uses TRBV19 with TRBJ2-7, with D possibly matching TRBD2 (5 bases). V was shortened by 3 bases and J by 2 bases, with 8 bases between the two germline ends. Germline loops: CDR1 LNHDA, CDR2 SQIVND (reference sequence). The CDR3 has 13 amino acids. CDR3 in amino acids: CASSMGSPYEQYF. The CDR3 DNA reads as TGTGCCAGTAGTATGGGGAGTCCCTACGAGCAGTACTTC.

The rearrangement links TRBV4-3 to TRBJ2-3; 9 nucleotides align to TRBD2. The V segment lost 6 bases and the J segment 3 bases; nucleotides outside the gene matches: 7. Germline-derived CDR1 and CDR2 are LGHNA and YSLEER. The CDR3 has 15 residues. CDR3 loop: CASSSGGGATDTQYF. CDR3 coding DNA: TGCGCCAGCAGTTCTGGCGGGGGGGCTACAGATACGCAGTATTTT.

This clonotype was detected a few times. The chain recombines TRBV29-1 with TRBJ2-2, with TRBD2 matching 8 bases. Germline V CDR1 and CDR2: SQVTM, ANQGSEA. The CDR3 is 13 amino acids. Losses at the gene ends were 4 bases for V and 5 bases for J; bases not matched to a gene: 3. The CDR3 sequence: CSVGTSRTGELFF. The CDR3 region has the DNA TGCAGCGTTGGGACTAGCCGAACCGGGGAGCTGTTTTTT.

The CDR3 DNA follows: TGTGCCAGCAGTTACCGAAGCTCCTACAATGAGCAGTTCTTC. Residues: CASSYRSSYNEQFF. The rearrangement uses TRBV6-2 or TRBV6-3 and TRBJ2-1; D ambiguous. V lost 2 bases, J lost 0 bases, and 5 bases lay in between. The CDR3 is made up of 14 amino acids. CDR1 and CDR2 (germline): MNHEY, SVGEGT.

This clonotype occurred many times. The chain joins TRBV20-1 to TRBJ2-1; 11 bases fit TRBD1. The ends lost 3 bases at V and 4 bases at J; junction bases unmatched: 2. This CDR3 region has 14 residues. Germline V gives CDR1 DFQATT, CDR2 SNEGSKA (reference sequence). The CDR3 DNA is TGCAGTGCTAGGGACAGGGGGCTTTACAATGAGCAGTTCTTC. Protein product: CSARDRGLYNEQFF.

Concerning this clonotype: One junction end disagrees with the germline gene, perhaps due to a read error. The chain uses TRBV19 and TRBJ2-1; possible D gene TRBD1, 5 bases. Germline V gives CDR1 LNHDA, CDR2 SQIVND (reference sequence). The CDR3 spans 12 residues. The CDR3 loop is CPSSGLGDEQFF. CDR3 DNA sequence: TGTCCCAGTTCAGGGCTGGGCGATGAGCAGTTCTTC.

A few counts support this clonotype. This chain joins TRBV25-1 and TRBJ2-1, with D perhaps matching TRBD2 (6 bases). Germline V lookup: CDR1 MGHDK, CDR2 SYGVNS. The CDR3 is 16 residues long. The germline V and J ends were trimmed by 3 bases and 5 bases, with 17 bases remaining between them. The CDR3 nucleotides read TGTGCCAGCAGTGATTATGGCGGGATTCGCCACAATGAGCAGTTCTTC. Translated, it gives CASSDYGGIRHNEQFF.

Worth noting for this clonotype: A much more abundant neighbour one base away suggests this may be a read error. The chain joins TRBV28 to TRBJ2-7; D perhaps matches TRBD2 (6 bases). This CDR3 contains 14 residues. Trimming left V 4 bases short and J 7 bases short, with 17 bases between. Germline V gene lookup returns CDR1 MDHEN and CDR2 SYDVKM. Here the CDR3 DNA reads TGTGCCAGCAGTTCGACTAGGTCTAGCCATGAGCAGTACTTC. Amino acids: CASSSTRSSHEQYF.

This clonotype was counted ten times or more. The rearrangement joins TRBV10-3 to TRBJ2-5; TRBD1 matches 10 bases. The trim removed 3 bases at V and 5 bases at J, leaving 6 bases unmatched. CDR1 is ENHRY, CDR2 SYGVKD, per germline. This CDR3 region has 15 residues. CDR3 sequence (DNA): TGTGCCATCAGTGATGAGAGGACAGGGGGTGAGACCCAGTACTTC. As protein: CAISDERTGGETQYF.

This clonotype showed up just a few times. The chain joins TRBV5-1 to TRBJ1-5; TRBD1 aligns across 7 bases. Germline CDR1 SGHRS, CDR2 YFSETQ. The CDR3 sequence is 17 residues long. V shed 0 bases, J shed 1 base, and the junction held 7 bases outside the gene matches. CDR3 nucleotides: TGCGCCAGCAGCTTGGGTCCCACGGACAGGAGCAATCAGCCCCAGCATTTT. It translates to CASSLGPTDRSNQPQHF.

In its sample, this clonotype was seen a few times. This rearrangement joins TRBV20-1 to TRBJ2-1; 10 bases map to TRBD2. Germline values: CDR1 DFQATT, CDR2 SNEGSKA (reference sequence). There are 14 residues in the CDR3. Trimming removed 7 bases from V and 5 bases from J; junction bases left unmatched: 8. This chain's CDR3 is CSVLPSGSHNEQFF. CDR3 in DNA: TGCAGTGTTCTTCCTAGCGGGAGCCACAATGAGCAGTTCTTC.

The rearrangement joins TRBV18 to TRBJ2-1, with 7 bases that match TRBD2. V lost 6 bases to trimming and J lost 10 bases; unmatched junction nucleotides: 9. Per germline, CDR1 KGHSH and CDR2 LQKENI. The CDR3 contains 13 residues. CDR3 bases: TGTGCCAGCTCCCGGACTAGGAACGGAGAGCAGTTCTTC. Its translation: CASSRTRNGEQFF.

V gene TRBV6-5 combines with J gene TRBJ2-7; the D gene is possibly TRBD1 (5 bases). The CDR3 is 14 residues long. Trimming shortened V by 6 bases and J by 0 bases, and 12 bases separated the two germline ends. CDR1 MNHEY and CDR2 SVGAGI come from the germline V gene. CDR3: CASSRTSYSYEQYF. The CDR3 region has the DNA TGTGCCAGCAGCCGGACATCGTACTCCTACGAGCAGTACTTC.

The genes are TRBV7-2 and TRBJ1-4; D unresolved. Germline CDR1 is SGHTA and CDR2 is FQGNSA. The CDR3 totals 14 residues. V was shortened by 5 bases and J by 6 bases, with 13 bases between the two germline ends. The CDR3 nucleotides are TGTGCCAGCAGCCCGGGGTGGCGCGATGAAAAACTGTTTTTT. Protein product: CASSPGWRDEKLFF.

This clonotype was detected many times. CDR3 nucleotides: TGTGCCAGCAGTTACTCGAAACCCCTAGCGGGAGAGGAGCAGTACTTC. It encodes CASSYSKPLAGEEQYF. The chain uses TRBV6-7 and TRBJ2-5; 10 bases match TRBD2. TRBV6-7 is placed among ORFs of uncertain function. This CDR3 has 16 residues. V gave up 0 bases and J gave up 11 bases; unmatched junction bases: 12.

The table lists this clonotype with a few counts. The V and J genes are TRBV11-2 and TRBJ2-7; a weak D match, TRBD2 (5 bases). V gave up 3 bases and J gave up 4 bases, with 10 bases separating them. CDR3 length equals 13 residues. Germline-derived CDR1 and CDR2 are SGHAT and FQNNGV. This CDR3 is CASSFSEGYEQYF. CDR3 coding DNA: TGTGCCAGCAGCTTTTCTGAGGGTTACGAGCAGTACTTC. The whole variable domain, remainder taken from reference TRBV11-2 and TRBJ2-7, is EAGVAQSPRYKIIEKRQSVAFWCNPISGHATLYWYQQILGQGPKLLIQFQNNGVVDDSQLPKDRFSAERLKGVDSTLKIQPAKLEDSAVYLCASSFSEGYEQYFGPGTRLTVT.

The chain is built from TRBV9 and TRBJ1-1; 9 nucleotides agree with TRBD1. The CDR3 has 15 amino acids. Trimming at V came to 3 bases and at J to 5 bases, leaving 8 bases not matched to a gene. Germline loops: CDR1 SGDLS, CDR2 YYNGEE. The CDR3 loop is CASSDGTGLVTEAFF. CDR3 nucleotide sequence: TGTGCCAGCAGCGACGGGACAGGGCTTGTTACTGAAGCTTTCTTT.

The chain joins TRBV15 to TRBJ2-7, with 10 bases lining up with TRBD1. The J call is in doubt because the DNA end fits TRBJ2-5 better. This CDR3 is 16 amino acids long. Germline V gene sequence: CDR1 LNHNV, CDR2 YYDKDF (reference sequence). CDR3: CATSGSPGTGVETQYF. The CDR3 DNA is TGTGCCACCAGCGGAAGCCCCGGGACAGGGGTTGAGACCCAGTACTTC.

Notes on this clonotype: One base away lies a much larger clone, so this may be a sequencing read error. The chain links TRBV10-3 to TRBJ1-2; 7 bases align to TRBD1. Germline lookup yields CDR1 ENHRY and CDR2 SYGVKD. The CDR3 contains 15 residues. With V trimmed by 8 bases and J by 4 bases, 13 bases remained unmatched. CDR3 coding DNA: TGTGCCATCGGACCAGGGGGGGCGCCGGTCTATGGCTACACCTTC. This codes for CAIGPGGAPVYGYTF.